The following is a T cell receptor beta chain sequence with its context. This sample stems from a study of blood T cell repertoires in COVID-19. Study at large: Acute-phase and convalescent COVID-19 samples originated in the United States, Italy and Spain. From T cells, B-cell-depleted T cells, or PBMCs came the material, which was cDNA or gDNA.

Trimming stripped 2 bases from V and 4 bases from J, with 18 bases between. In germline, CDR1 is MGHDK, CDR2 SYGVNS. This CDR3 has 17 amino acids. The authors' processing: Amplifying reference gene primers gave estimates of nucleated cell counts. Using immunoSEQ multiplex PCR, the repertoire was profiled, and TCRdb retains in-frame clones only, with some absent. The V and J calls and clone size come from that table; D and trimming were worked out from the DNA. This table has 100,000 to 150,000 clones, about 89% appearing once. J is TRBJ1-5 and V is TRBV25-1; no definite D call. The TCR comes from a man aged 55 to 70 with COVID-19, enrolled during active disease. The sequenced sample consisted of peripheral blood. As DNA, the CDR3 is TGTGCCAGCAGTGAAAGGGCCCCGCCGAGAGGGAATCAGCCCCAGCATTTT. Protein sequence: CASSERAPPRGNQPQHF.